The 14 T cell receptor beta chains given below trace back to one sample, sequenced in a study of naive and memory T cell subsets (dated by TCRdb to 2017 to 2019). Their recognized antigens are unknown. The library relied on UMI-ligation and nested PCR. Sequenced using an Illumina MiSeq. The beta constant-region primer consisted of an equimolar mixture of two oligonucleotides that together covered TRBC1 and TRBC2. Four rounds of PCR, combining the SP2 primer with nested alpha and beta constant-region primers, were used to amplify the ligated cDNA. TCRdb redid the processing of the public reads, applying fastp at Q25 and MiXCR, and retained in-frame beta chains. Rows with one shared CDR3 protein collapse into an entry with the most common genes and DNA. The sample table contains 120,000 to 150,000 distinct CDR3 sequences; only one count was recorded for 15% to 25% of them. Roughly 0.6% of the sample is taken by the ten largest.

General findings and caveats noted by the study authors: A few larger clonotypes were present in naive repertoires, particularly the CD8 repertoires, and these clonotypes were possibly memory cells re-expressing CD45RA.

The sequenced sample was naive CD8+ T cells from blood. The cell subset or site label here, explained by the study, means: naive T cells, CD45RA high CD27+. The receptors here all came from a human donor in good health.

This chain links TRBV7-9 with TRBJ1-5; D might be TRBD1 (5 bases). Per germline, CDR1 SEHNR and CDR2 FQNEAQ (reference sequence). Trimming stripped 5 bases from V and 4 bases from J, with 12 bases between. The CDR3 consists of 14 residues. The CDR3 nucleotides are TGTGCCAGCAGCCAGGGACGGCAGAATCAGCCCCAGCATTTT. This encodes CASSQGRQNQPQHF.

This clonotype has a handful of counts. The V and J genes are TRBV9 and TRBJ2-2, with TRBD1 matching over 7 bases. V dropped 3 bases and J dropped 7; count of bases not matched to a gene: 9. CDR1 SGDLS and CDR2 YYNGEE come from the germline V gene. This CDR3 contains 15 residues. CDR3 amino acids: CASSATGVWDGELFF. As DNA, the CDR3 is TGTGCCAGCAGCGCCACAGGGGTGTGGGACGGGGAGCTGTTTTTT.

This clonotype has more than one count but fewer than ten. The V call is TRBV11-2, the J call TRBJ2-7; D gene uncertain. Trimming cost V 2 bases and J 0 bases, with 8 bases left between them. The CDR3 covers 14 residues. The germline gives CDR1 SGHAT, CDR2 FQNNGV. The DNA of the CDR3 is TGTGCCAGCAGCTTAAGGAAGGTCTCCTACGAGCAGTACTTC. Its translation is CASSLRKVSYEQYF.

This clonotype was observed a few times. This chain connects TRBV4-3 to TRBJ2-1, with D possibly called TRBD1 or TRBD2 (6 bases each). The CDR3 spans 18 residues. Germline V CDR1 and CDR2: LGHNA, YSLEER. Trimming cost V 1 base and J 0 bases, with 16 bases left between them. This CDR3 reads CASSQGPTGASSYNEQFF. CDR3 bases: TGCGCCAGCAGCCAAGGTCCTACGGGGGCCAGCTCCTACAATGAGCAGTTCTTC.

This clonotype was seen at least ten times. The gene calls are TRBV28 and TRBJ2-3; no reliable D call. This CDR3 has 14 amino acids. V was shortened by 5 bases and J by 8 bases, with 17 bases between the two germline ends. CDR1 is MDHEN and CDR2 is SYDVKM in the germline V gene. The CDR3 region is CASSPPALPGTQYF. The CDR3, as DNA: TGTGCCAGCAGTCCCCCGGCCTTACCGGGTACGCAGTATTTT.

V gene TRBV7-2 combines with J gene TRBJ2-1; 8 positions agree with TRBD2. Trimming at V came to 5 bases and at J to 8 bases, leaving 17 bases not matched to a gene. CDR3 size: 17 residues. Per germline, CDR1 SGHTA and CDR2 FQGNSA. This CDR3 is CASSPVFGRAEADEQFF. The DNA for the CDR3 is TGTGCCAGCAGCCCCGTTTTCGGGAGGGCCGAGGCCGATGAGCAGTTCTTC.

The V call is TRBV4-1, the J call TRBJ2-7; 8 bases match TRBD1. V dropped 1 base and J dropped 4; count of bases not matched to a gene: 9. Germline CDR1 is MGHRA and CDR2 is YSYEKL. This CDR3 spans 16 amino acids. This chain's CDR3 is CASSQVSGQGAYEQYF. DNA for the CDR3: TGCGCCAGCAGCCAAGTCAGTGGGCAGGGGGCATACGAGCAGTACTTC.

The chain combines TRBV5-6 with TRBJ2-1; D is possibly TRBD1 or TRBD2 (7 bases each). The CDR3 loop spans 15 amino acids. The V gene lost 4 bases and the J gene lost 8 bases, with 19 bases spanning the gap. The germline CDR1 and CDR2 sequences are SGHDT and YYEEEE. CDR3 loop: CASSGAGARGHEQFF. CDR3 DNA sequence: TGTGCCAGCAGCGGCGCGGGAGCAAGGGGGCATGAGCAGTTCTTC.

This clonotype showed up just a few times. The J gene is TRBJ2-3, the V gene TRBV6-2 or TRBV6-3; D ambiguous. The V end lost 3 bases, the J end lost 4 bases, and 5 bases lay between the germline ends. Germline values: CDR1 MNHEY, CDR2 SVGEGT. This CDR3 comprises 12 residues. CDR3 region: CASSYISDTQYF. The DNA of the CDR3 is TGTGCCAGCAGTTATATATCAGATACGCAGTATTTT.

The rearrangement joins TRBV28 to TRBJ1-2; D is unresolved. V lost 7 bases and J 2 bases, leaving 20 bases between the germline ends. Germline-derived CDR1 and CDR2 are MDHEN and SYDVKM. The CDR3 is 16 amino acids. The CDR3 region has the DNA TGTGCCAGCATCGCCAACACGAGAATGCTAAACTATGGCTACACCTTC. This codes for CASIANTRMLNYGYTF.

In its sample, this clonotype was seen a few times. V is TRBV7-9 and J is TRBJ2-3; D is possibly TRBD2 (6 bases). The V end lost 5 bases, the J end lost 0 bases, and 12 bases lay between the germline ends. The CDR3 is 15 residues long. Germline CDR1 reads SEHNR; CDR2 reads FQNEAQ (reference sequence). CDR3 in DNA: TGTGCCAGCAGCCCGACTAGGTCCAGCACAGATACGCAGTATTTT. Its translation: CASSPTRSSTDTQYF.

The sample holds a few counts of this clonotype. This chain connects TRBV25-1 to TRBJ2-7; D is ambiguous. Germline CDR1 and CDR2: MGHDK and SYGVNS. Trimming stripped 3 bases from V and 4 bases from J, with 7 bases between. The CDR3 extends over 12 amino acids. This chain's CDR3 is CASSDGDYEQYF. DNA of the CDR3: TGTGCCAGCAGTGATGGGGATTACGAGCAGTACTTC.

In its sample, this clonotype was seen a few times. CDR3 region: CASSPGTGEYEQYF. CDR3 bases: TGTGCCAGCAGCCCCGGGACAGGAGAGTACGAGCAGTACTTC. The chain joins TRBV2 to TRBJ2-7, with 8 nucleotides matching TRBD1. The CDR3 length is 14 residues. Germline V gene sequence: CDR1 SNHLY, CDR2 FYNNEI. V trimming: 6 bases; J trimming: 4 bases; junction bases outside the gene matches: 8.

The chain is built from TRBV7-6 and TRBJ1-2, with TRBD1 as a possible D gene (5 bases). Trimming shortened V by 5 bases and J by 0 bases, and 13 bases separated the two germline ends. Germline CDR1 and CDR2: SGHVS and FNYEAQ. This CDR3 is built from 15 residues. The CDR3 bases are TGTGCCAGCAGCCCCGGGGCCATAGCTAACTATGGCTACACCTTC. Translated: CASSPGAIANYGYTF. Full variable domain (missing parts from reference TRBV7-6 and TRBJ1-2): GAGVSQSPRYKVTKRGQDVALRCDPISGHVSLYWYRQALGQGPEFLTYFNYEAQQDKSGLPNDRFSAERPEGSISTLTIQRTEQRDSAMYRCASSPGAIANYGYTFGSGTRLTVV.